This entry concerns a single TCR beta chain. Its target is unknown. V gave up 8 bases and J gave up 2 bases; unmatched junction bases: 4. Germline V gene sequence: CDR1 LNHDA, CDR2 SQIVND (reference sequence). CDR3 length equals 16 residues. Each sample's TCRB immunosequencing used 500 to 550 nanograms of biopsy DNA. The data were produced by immunoSEQ multiplex PCR, yet TCRdb's version contains in-frame clones alone and is incomplete. This table holds roughly 60,000 clones, 85% to 90% found once. Time point meaning: neoterminal ileum biopsy at postoperative endoscopy, about 6 months after surgery. Adults with ileal or ileocolonic Crohn's disease and an indication for resection were eligible. The data belong to a study of T cell repertoires in ileal Crohn's disease. Study-wide context: Every patient was operated on for stricturing (approximately 60%) or penetrating (approximately 40%) complications.

Study-level findings and limits: Clonal expansions were more frequent in active smokers than non-smokers at surgery.

Sequencing was performed on ileal tissue. J is TRBJ2-2 and V is TRBV19, with 14 nucleotides matching TRBD2. The TCR comes from an adult with Crohn's disease. CDR3 nucleotide sequence: TGTGCCAGTCGGACTAGCGGGGGGACAAACACCGGGGAGCTGTTTTTT. It yields the protein CASRTSGGTNTGELFF.